This TCR beta chain appears in the sequencing data of a study of T cells in women clearing cervical HPV infection. Looking at the study overall: Controls gave blood once infection was undetectable; cases at lesion identification.

A note on this clone: Its antigen is not known. The missing CDR3 end, 3 residues past where the read stops, is filled in from the germline J gene.

MY09/MY11 PCR detected cervical HPV DNA; dot-blot assigned genotypes. Study results and limitations: CIN3+ cases had significantly higher TCR repertoire richness than controls, but evenness did not differ.

Clones were sequenced by immunoSEQ multiplex PCR, and TCRdb holds only the in-frame ones, with some missing. In total, the table holds 30,000 to 45,000 clones. V dropped 1 base and J dropped 3; count of bases not matched to a gene: 2. The germline gives CDR1 SGHTA, CDR2 FQGNSA. The CDR3 length is 14 residues. The source is a woman aged 18-70 years with a cervical HPV16 infection that either progressed to CIN3+ or cleared (not recorded which). Specimen: blood buffy coat. The chain has TRBV7-2 and TRBJ1-1; 7 bases align to TRBD1. CDR3 DNA, as far as it was read: TGTGCCAGCAGCTTAGTCAGGGGGGACACTGAA. Translation gives CASSLVRGDTE. In full, the CDR3 reads CASSLVRGDTEAFF.